The 30 T cell receptor beta chains given below trace back to one sample, sequenced in a study of T cell clonality in common variable immunodeficiency. The study's findings and limits: Reportedly, TCR beta sequences from common variable immunodeficiency showed fewer deletions and N-nucleotide insertions.

The antigens for these receptors are not known. Sequencing was performed with immunoSEQ multiplex PCR; in TCRdb, only in-frame clones are kept and a portion is missing. The repertoire consists of over 11,000 clones, none detected only once. Sequenced input: peripheral blood mononuclear cells. These receptors originate from a human donor with common variable immunodeficiency.

This clone has a handful of counts. Read coverage stops 3 residues before the CDR3 terminus; the germline J gene supplies the remainder. The chain employs TRBV19 and TRBJ1-5, with TRBD1 as a possible D gene (6 bases). Germline values: CDR1 LNHDA, CDR2 SQIVND (reference sequence). V lost 9 bases and J lost 0, with 12 bases in between. The CDR3 loop spans 14 amino acids. The CDR3 loop is CASTGQPSNQPQHF. Incomplete CDR3 DNA: TGTGCCAGCACCGGACAGCCTAGCAATCAGCCC.

This clone was recorded a few times. Coverage ceases 3 residues before the CDR3 finishes, and the germline J gene fills in the end. This chain uses TRBV6-1 with TRBJ2-5; D is perhaps TRBD2 (6 bases). Deletions cut 4 bases from V and 5 bases from J, with 20 bases between. CDR3 length: 16 amino acids. The germline CDR1 and CDR2 sequences are MNHNS and SASEGT. CDR3 bases read: TGTGCCAGCAGTGTGGGCCTCCAGGGACTGGGGGAGACC. This encodes CASSVGLQGLGET. The entire CDR3 protein is CASSVGLQGLGETQYF.

Regarding this clone: The DNA ends 3 residues before the CDR3 does, and the rest of the CDR3 is filled in from the germline J gene. This chain connects TRBV30 to TRBJ1-4, with TRBD1 as a possible D gene (6 bases). The CDR3 is 14 amino acids. Trimming pared 7 bases from V and 4 bases from J, leaving 16 bases between. Germline loops: CDR1 GTSNPN, CDR2 SVGIG (reference sequence). The DNA read from the CDR3 is TGTGCCTCGGTGGAACAGGGCCTTAATGAAAAA. It codes for CASVEQGLNEK. In full, the CDR3 is CASVEQGLNEKLFF.

Worth noting for this clone: Read data end 3 residues before the CDR3 end; the end is taken from the germline J gene. The genes are TRBV7-9 and TRBJ1-1, with D perhaps matching TRBD1 (6 bases). Germline V gene sequence: CDR1 SEHNR, CDR2 FQNEAQ (reference sequence). There are 11 residues in the CDR3. The DNA read from the CDR3 is TGTGCCAGCAGCCTAGACAGGCTA. It encodes CASSLDRL. The whole CDR3 region reads CASSLDRLAFF. Supplemented by reference TRBV7-9 and TRBJ1-1, the full variable domain reads DTGVSQNPRHKITKRGQNVTFRCDPISEHNRLYWYRQTLGQGPEFLTYFQNEAQLEKSRLLSDRFSAERPKGSFSTLEIQRTEQGDSAMYLCASSLDRLAFFGQGTRLTVV.

To note about this clone: The read terminates 3 residues before the CDR3 end, so the remaining end is supplied by the germline J gene. This rearrangement joins TRBV18 to TRBJ2-3, with TRBD1 as a possible D gene (6 bases). Deletions cut 6 bases from V and 2 bases from J, with 21 bases between. Germline CDR1 KGHSH, CDR2 LQKENI. This CDR3 has 17 amino acids. The CDR3 protein is CASSSLGTGPHTDTQYF. Partial CDR3 DNA: TGTGCCAGCTCCTCCCTCGGCACAGGGCCTCACACAGATACG.

This clone occurred a few times. The CDR3 end is not reached by the read, which stops 3 residues before it; the germline J gene fills it in. The chain uses TRBV7-9 and TRBJ2-1; maybe TRBD2 (5 bases). The CDR3 contains 14 residues. The germline V gene encodes CDR1 SEHNR and CDR2 FQNEAQ (reference sequence). V was shortened by 2 bases and J by 8 bases, with 13 bases between the two germline ends. This CDR3 reads CASSLSPGEHEQFF. The CDR3 bases that were read are TGTGCCAGCAGCTTAAGTCCCGGGGAGCATGAG.

Of note for this clone: The read ends 3 residues early relative to the CDR3; the germline J gene fills the gap. The chain has TRBV7-3 and TRBJ2-7, with TRBD1 identical over 8 bases. CDR3 length: 13 amino acids. Per germline, CDR1 SGHTA and CDR2 FQGTGA. The V and J ends lost 4 bases and 3 bases, in that order; junction bases with no gene match: 2. CDR3 residues: CASSSDRGYEQYF. The covered CDR3 bases are TGTGCCAGCAGCTCCGACAGGGGCTACGAG.

By its share, this clone is medium-sized. The CDR3 goes on 3 residues after the read ends, and that part is filled in from the germline J gene. The chain joins TRBV28 to TRBJ2-1, with 8 bases aligning to TRBD1. With V trimmed by 7 bases and J by 4 bases, 3 bases remained unmatched. The CDR3 length is 13 residues. The germline gives CDR1 MDHEN, CDR2 SYDVKM. CDR3 in amino acids: CASTGGPYNEQFF. The CDR3 DNA, read in part, is TGTGCCAGCACAGGGGGCCCTTACAATGAG.

Details on this clone: With the read ending 3 residues before the CDR3 end, the germline J gene is used to fill in that end. The chain recombines TRBV7-2 with TRBJ1-3; D is possibly TRBD1 (5 bases). The germline CDR1 and CDR2 sequences are SGHTA and FQGNSA. CDR3 length: 15 residues. Trimming pared 6 bases from V and 0 bases from J, leaving 12 bases between. The chain's CDR3 is CASSRGGVSGNTIYF. The CDR3 DNA, read in part, is TGTGCCAGCAGTCGGGGGGGGGTCTCTGGAAACACC.

This clone was found a few times. The read gets to within 3 residues of the CDR3 end, and the germline J gene fills in the rest. The chain is built from TRBV5-6 and TRBJ2-4; 7 positions match TRBD2. This CDR3 has 14 residues. Trimming removed 0 bases from V and 7 bases from J; junction bases left unmatched: 4. Germline V gene data show CDR1 as SGHDT and CDR2 as YYEEEE. The covered CDR3 bases are TGTGCCAGCAGCTTGGCGGGGCGGGGGAACATT. This translates into CASSLAGRGNI. The full CDR3 reads CASSLAGRGNIQYF.

About this clone: The CDR3 goes on 3 residues after the read ends, and that part is filled in from the germline J gene. The chain employs TRBV19 and TRBJ2-5; 10 bases line up with TRBD1. The CDR3 length is 18 residues. Germline values: CDR1 LNHDA, CDR2 SQIVND (reference sequence). Trimming took 4 bases from V and 5 from J; bases not matched to a gene: 16. This CDR3 reads CASSRTGGGSRSRETQYF. CDR3 bases read: TGTGCCAGTAGTAGGACAGGGGGAGGCAGTCGCAGTCGGGAGACC.

This clone is judged medium-sized. The CDR3 goes on 3 residues after the read ends, and that part is filled in from the germline J gene. The rearrangement links TRBV20-1 to TRBJ2-7, with 8 bases matching TRBD2. The V segment lost 0 bases and the J segment 3 bases; nucleotides outside the gene matches: 7. Germline V gene lookup returns CDR1 DFQATT and CDR2 SNEGSKA (reference sequence). This CDR3 has 15 amino acids. The chain's CDR3 is CSARDGTSGVYEQYF. Incomplete CDR3 DNA: TGCAGTGCTAGAGATGGCACTAGCGGCGTCTACGAG.

This clone was observed many times. The observed sequence ends 3 residues before the CDR3 terminus, with the missing tail filled in from the germline J gene. This chain uses TRBV14 with TRBJ1-3; D ambiguous. The ends were cut back, 0 bases at V and 0 bases at J, with 3 bases in the middle. Germline lookup yields CDR1 SGHDN and CDR2 FVKESK. CDR3 length: 14 amino acids. CDR3 in amino acids: CASSQDYSGNTIYF. The CDR3 bases that were read are TGTGCCAGCAGCCAAGACTACTCTGGAAACACC.

About this clone itself: The read finishes 3 residues shy of the CDR3 end, and the germline J gene is used to complete it. The chain couples TRBV2 to TRBJ2-7, with TRBD1 matching over 11 bases. V gave up 6 bases and J gave up 0 bases; unmatched junction bases: 4. Germline V gene sequence: CDR1 SNHLY, CDR2 FYNNEI. The CDR3 extends over 15 amino acids. CDR3 bases read: TGTGCCAGCAGAGGGACAGGGGGACCCTCCTACGAG. It specifies CASRGTGGPSYE. In full, the CDR3 reads CASRGTGGPSYEQYF.

In the case of this clone: The observed sequence ends 3 residues before the CDR3 terminus, with the missing tail filled in from the germline J gene. This sequence joins TRBV7-3 and TRBJ2-1; 9 bases line up with TRBD1. The CDR3 runs to 15 residues. With 5 bases clipped from V and 7 bases from J, the junction kept 9 bases outside the gene matches. The germline CDR1 and CDR2 sequences are SGHTA and FQGTGA. The CDR3 DNA, read in part, is TGTGCCAGCAGCCCTACACAGGGGGCATATAATGAG. Its protein product is CASSPTQGAYNE. The entire CDR3 is CASSPTQGAYNEQFF.

With regard to this clone: The read is 3 residues too short to cover the CDR3 end, so that end is filled in from the germline J gene. The J gene is TRBJ2-3, the V gene TRBV2; D unresolved. The germline V gene has CDR1 SNHLY and CDR2 FYNNEI. The CDR3 extends over 13 amino acids. The germline V and J ends were trimmed by 11 bases and 2 bases, with 14 bases remaining between them. The CDR3 DNA, read in part, is TGTGCCTTACAAGGGTTGTCCACAGATACG. Amino acid sequence: CALQGLSTDT. The entire CDR3 protein is CALQGLSTDTQYF.

This clone rates as medium-sized (0.01 to 0.1%). The sequenced fragment ends 3 residues before the CDR3 boundary, so the rest is inferred from the germline J gene. The J gene is TRBJ2-7, the V gene TRBV7-8; no reliable D call. Between the trimmed V and J ends, which lost 5 bases and 2 bases, there was a span of 4 bases. The CDR3 is 11 residues long. The germline CDR1 and CDR2 sequences are SGHVS and FQNEAQ. CDR3 protein: CASSPAYEQYF. CDR3 bases read: TGTGCCAGCAGCCCAGCCTACGAG.

This clone has a handful of counts. Read data end 3 residues before the CDR3 end; the end is taken from the germline J gene. V and J are TRBV7-2 and TRBJ1-1, with 9 bases lining up with TRBD1. Unmatched junction bases numbered 9, after V lost 3 bases and J lost 7 bases. Looked up from germline, CDR1 is SGHTA and CDR2 is FQGNSA. The CDR3 is 15 amino acids. The CDR3: CASSLNTGGQGEAFF. Incomplete CDR3 DNA: TGTGCCAGCAGCTTGAATACAGGGGGCCAAGGTGAA.

For this clone: The DNA ends 3 residues before the CDR3 does, and the rest of the CDR3 is filled in from the germline J gene. The chain is built from TRBV7-2 and TRBJ2-3; no clear D gene. This CDR3 comprises 13 residues. CDR1 and CDR2 from the germline V gene are SGHTA and FQGNSA. V lost 7 bases, J lost 2 bases, and 10 bases lay in between. The CDR3 DNA, read in part, is TGTGCCAGCACCTCACTGAACACAGATACG. This gives the protein CASTSLNTDT. The whole CDR3 region reads CASTSLNTDTQYF.

This clone showed up just a few times. Read coverage stops 3 residues before the CDR3 terminus; the germline J gene supplies the remainder. V and J are TRBV19 and TRBJ2-7; 9 bases line up with TRBD1. J gave up 2 bases and V 5 bases, and 4 bases lay outside the gene matches. Germline CDR1 LNHDA, CDR2 SQIVND (reference sequence). The CDR3 covers 14 residues. The sequenced part of the CDR3 DNA is TGTGCCAGTAGTCACGGGACAGGGACCTACGAG. Amino acids: CASSHGTGTYE. The entire CDR3 protein reads CASSHGTGTYEQYF.

This clone is medium-sized (0.01 to 0.1%). The read terminates 3 residues before the CDR3 end, so the remaining end is supplied by the germline J gene. The J gene is TRBJ2-3, the V gene TRBV18, with no clear D. Trimming left V 2 bases short and J 2 bases short, with 8 bases between. There are 14 residues in the CDR3. Germline V gene sequence: CDR1 KGHSH, CDR2 LQKENI. The CDR3 spells CASSPTSPTDTQYF. The part of the CDR3 DNA that was read is TGTGCCAGCTCACCAACATCCCCCACAGATACG.

In the case of this clone: Read coverage stops 3 residues before the CDR3 terminus; the germline J gene supplies the remainder. This chain joins TRBV18 and TRBJ2-7, with a weak D call TRBD1 (5 bases). V gave up 3 bases and J gave up 5 bases, with 8 bases separating them. CDR3 length: 12 residues. The germline gives CDR1 KGHSH, CDR2 LQKENI. The CDR3 protein is CASSPVGDEQYF. The CDR3 bases that were read are TGTGCCAGCTCACCTGTAGGGGACGAG.

This chain's CDR3 is CASSLVWQGSYEQYF. Partial CDR3 DNA: TGTGCCAGCAGCTTAGTCTGGCAGGGGTCCTACGAG. The chain links TRBV7-9 to TRBJ2-7, with D possibly matching TRBD1 (6 bases). Read sequence stops 3 residues before the CDR3 end, and the germline J gene provides the missing end. The germline CDR1 and CDR2 sequences are SEHNR and FQNEAQ (reference sequence). V lost 1 base, J lost 1 base, and 11 bases lay in between. CDR3 length equals 15 residues.

About this clone itself: The read is 3 residues too short to cover the CDR3 end, so that end is filled in from the germline J gene. The chain employs TRBV2 and TRBJ2-7; D is perhaps TRBD1 (6 bases). The CDR3 is 12 amino acids. The V gene lost 9 bases and the J gene lost 4 bases, with 13 bases spanning the gap. The germline CDR1 and CDR2 sequences are SNHLY and FYNNEI. The sequenced CDR3 bases are TGTGCCAGTACAACAGGGCAGTACGAG. Its protein product is CASTTGQYE. The whole CDR3 protein is CASTTGQYEQYF. Based on the CDR3 plus reference TRBV2 and TRBJ2-7, the full variable domain is EPEVTQTPSHQVTQMGQEVILRCVPISNHLYFYWYRQILGQKVEFLVSFYNNEISEKSEIFDDQFSVERPDGSNFTLKIRSTKLEDSAMYFCASTTGQYEQYFGPGTRLTVT.

This clone was seen only a few times. The CDR3 extends 3 residues past the end of the read, so its final part is completed from the germline J gene. The V call is TRBV19, the J call TRBJ1-4, with D tentatively TRBD1 (6 bases). The V and J ends lost 6 bases and 4 bases respectively, with 12 bases between them. The germline V gene encodes CDR1 LNHDA and CDR2 SQIVND (reference sequence). This CDR3 has 14 residues. The covered CDR3 bases are TGTGCCAGTAGACCGACAGGCGGTAATGAAAAA. It encodes CASRPTGGNEK. The complete CDR3 reads CASRPTGGNEKLFF.

This clone was seen only a few times. The CDR3 DNA, read in part, is TGTGCCTGGAGTAAGCTTTTTTACGAG. Its protein product is CAWSKLFYE. The full CDR3 reads CAWSKLFYEQYF. This chain uses TRBV30 with TRBJ2-7; no clear D gene. The read ends 3 residues shy of where the CDR3 ends; the end is completed using the germline J gene. There are 12 residues in the CDR3. The ends were cut back, 2 bases at V and 4 bases at J, with 9 bases in the middle. Germline V gene sequence: CDR1 GTSNPN, CDR2 SVGIG (reference sequence).

In regard to this clone: The read ends 3 residues early relative to the CDR3; the germline J gene fills the gap. The genes are TRBV7-2 and TRBJ2-2, with D maybe TRBD1 (5 bases). Germline-derived CDR1 and CDR2 are SGHTA and FQGNSA. V shed 1 base and J shed 6 bases, with 12 bases lying between them. The CDR3 loop spans 15 amino acids. The CDR3: CASSLGQGYSGELFF. The sequenced CDR3 bases are TGTGCCAGCAGCTTAGGCCAGGGCTATTCCGGGGAG.

This clone has only a few counts. The read is 3 residues too short to cover the CDR3 end, so that end is filled in from the germline J gene. The chain recombines TRBV29-1 with TRBJ1-2; 8 nucleotides line up with TRBD1. Germline assignment: CDR1 SQVTM and CDR2 ANQGSEA. J was trimmed by 2 bases and V by 3 bases; bases with no gene match: 5. This CDR3 has 14 residues. CDR3 amino acids: CSVEGTGLNYGYTF. The CDR3 bases that were read are TGCAGCGTTGAGGGGACAGGCTTAAACTATGGC.

This clone was observed at least ten times. Read sequence stops 3 residues before the CDR3 end, and the germline J gene provides the missing end. The chain recombines TRBV7-9 with TRBJ1-1; D is uncertain. CDR1 SEHNR and CDR2 FQNEAQ come from the germline V gene (reference sequence). V shed 5 bases and J shed 6 bases, with 13 bases lying between them. The CDR3 is 13 amino acids. The DNA read from the CDR3 is TGTGCCAGCAGCACCGGAGGGTTGGCTGAA. Its translation is CASSTGGLAE. The CDR3, in full, reads CASSTGGLAEAFF.

This clone occurred a few times. Read sequence stops 3 residues before the CDR3 end, and the germline J gene provides the missing end. The V gene is TRBV18, the J gene TRBJ2-3; TRBD1 agrees at 8 bases. Germline V CDR1 and CDR2: KGHSH, LQKENI. V was pared by 5 bases and J by 5 bases, with 6 bases of the junction left unmatched. CDR3 size: 14 residues. CDR3 loop: CASSTGGIVDTQYF. The CDR3 DNA, read in part, is TGTGCCAGCTCAACAGGGGGGATAGTAGATACG.